The entry below gives a single TCR beta chain sequence along with its context. Its antigen is as yet unknown. PCR used 60 Vbeta primers and 13 Jbeta primers. Here immunoSEQ multiplex PCR was the method, and the copy in TCRdb shows in-frame clones only, minus some. Counted here are roughly 93,000 clones, approximately 80% occurring once; the ten biggest clones make up 3%. The sample originates from a study of cytomegalovirus exposure and HLA in healthy donors. Study details: Roughly 179 million T cells yielded 100 million or so unique TCR beta sequences, as an earlier analysis found.

All donors participated as healthy donors of bone marrow. The CDR3 totals 20 residues. In germline, CDR1 is SGDLS, CDR2 YYNGEE. V was shortened by 3 bases and J by 0 bases, with 26 bases between the two germline ends. Study conclusions and caveats: Rare TCR sequences dominated, though some public TCRs recurred in many donors. Judged likely to be a sequencing artifact was a cluster of highly shared sequence variants.

The chain couples TRBV9 to TRBJ2-3, with D possibly being TRBD2 (6 bases). This clonotype was obtained from a middle-aged man in good health and CMV-seronegative. Sequencing used PBMCs. CDR3 coding DNA: TGTGCCAGCAGCGCTCAGCCCGGGGGAGCGGTGGGTCCTAGCACAGATACGCAGTATTTT. Translation: CASSAQPGGAVGPSTDTQYF.